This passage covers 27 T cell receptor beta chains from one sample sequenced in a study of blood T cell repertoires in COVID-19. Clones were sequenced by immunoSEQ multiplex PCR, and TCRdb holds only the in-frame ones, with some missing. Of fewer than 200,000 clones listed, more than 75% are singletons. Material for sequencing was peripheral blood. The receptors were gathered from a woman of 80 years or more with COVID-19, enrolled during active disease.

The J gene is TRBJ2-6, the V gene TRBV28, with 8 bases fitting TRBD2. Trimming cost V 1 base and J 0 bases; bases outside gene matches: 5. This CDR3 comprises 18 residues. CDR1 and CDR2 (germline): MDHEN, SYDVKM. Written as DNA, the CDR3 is TGTGCCAGCAGTTTATTAGGGACTAGTGTCTCTGGGGCCAACGTCCTGACTTTC. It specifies CASSLLGTSVSGANVLTF.

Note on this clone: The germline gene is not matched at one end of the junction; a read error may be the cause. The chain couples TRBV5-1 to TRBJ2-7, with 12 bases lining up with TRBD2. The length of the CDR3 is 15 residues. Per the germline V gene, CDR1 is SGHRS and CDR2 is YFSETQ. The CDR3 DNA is TGCGCCAGCAGCTTGGATTCTAGGTCTAGCGGGAGGGAAGACTTC. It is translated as CASSLDSRSSGREDF.

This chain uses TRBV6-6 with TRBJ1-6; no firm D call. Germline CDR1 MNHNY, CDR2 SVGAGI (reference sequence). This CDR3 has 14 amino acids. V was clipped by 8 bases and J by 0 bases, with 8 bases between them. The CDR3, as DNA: TGTGCCAGCGAGGCCAGCTCCTATAATTCACCCCTCCACTTT. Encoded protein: CASEASSYNSPLHF.

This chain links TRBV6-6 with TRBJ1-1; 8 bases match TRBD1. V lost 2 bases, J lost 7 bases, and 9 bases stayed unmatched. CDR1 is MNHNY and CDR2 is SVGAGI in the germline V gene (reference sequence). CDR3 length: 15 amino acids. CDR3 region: CASSYTARGPGEAFF. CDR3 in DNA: TGTGCCAGCAGTTACACTGCCAGGGGGCCGGGTGAAGCTTTCTTT.

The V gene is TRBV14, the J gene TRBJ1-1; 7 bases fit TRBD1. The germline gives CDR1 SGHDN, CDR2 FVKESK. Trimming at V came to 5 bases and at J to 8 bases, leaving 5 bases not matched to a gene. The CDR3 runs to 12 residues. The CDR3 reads CASSFQGVEAFF. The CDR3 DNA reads TGTGCCAGCAGCTTTCAGGGGGTGGAAGCTTTCTTT.

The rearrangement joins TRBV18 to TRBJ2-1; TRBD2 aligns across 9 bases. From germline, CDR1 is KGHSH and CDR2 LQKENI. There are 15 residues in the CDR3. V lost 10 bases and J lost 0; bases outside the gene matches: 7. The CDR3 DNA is TGTGCCACCTTTTTTAGCGGGAGCTCCTACAATGAGCAGTTCTTC. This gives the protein CATFFSGSSYNEQFF.

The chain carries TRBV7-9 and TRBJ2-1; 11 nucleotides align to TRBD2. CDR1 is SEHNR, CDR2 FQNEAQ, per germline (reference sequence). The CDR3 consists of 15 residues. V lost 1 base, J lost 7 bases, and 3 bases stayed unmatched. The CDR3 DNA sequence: TGTGCCAGCAGCTTAGAGGCTAGCGGGAGGAATGAGCAGTTCTTC. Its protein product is CASSLEASGRNEQFF.

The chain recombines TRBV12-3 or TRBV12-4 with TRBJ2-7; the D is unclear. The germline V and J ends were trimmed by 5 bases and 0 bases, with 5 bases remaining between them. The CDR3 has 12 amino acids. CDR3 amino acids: CASSPHSYEQYF. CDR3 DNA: TGTGCCAGCAGTCCCCACTCCTACGAGCAGTACTTC.

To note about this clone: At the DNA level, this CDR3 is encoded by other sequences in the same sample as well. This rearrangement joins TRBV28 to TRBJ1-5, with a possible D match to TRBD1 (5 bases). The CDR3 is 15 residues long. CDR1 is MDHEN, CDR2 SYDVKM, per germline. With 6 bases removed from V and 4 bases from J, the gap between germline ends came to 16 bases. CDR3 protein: CASSLLDGGNQPQHF. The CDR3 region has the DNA TGTGCCAGCAGCCTTCTTGATGGGGGGAATCAGCCCCAGCATTTT.

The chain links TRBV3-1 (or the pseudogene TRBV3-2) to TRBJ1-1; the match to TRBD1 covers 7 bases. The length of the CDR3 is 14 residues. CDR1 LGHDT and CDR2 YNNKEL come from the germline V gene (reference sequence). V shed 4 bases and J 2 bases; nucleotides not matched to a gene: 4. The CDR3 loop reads CASSPWDSNTEAFF. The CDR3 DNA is TGTGCCAGCAGCCCCTGGGACAGCAACACTGAAGCTTTCTTT.

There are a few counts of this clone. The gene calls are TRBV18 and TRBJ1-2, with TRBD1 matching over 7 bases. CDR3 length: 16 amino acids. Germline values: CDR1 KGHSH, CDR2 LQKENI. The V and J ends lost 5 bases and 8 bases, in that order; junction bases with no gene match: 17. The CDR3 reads CASSYSGTVEFGGYTF. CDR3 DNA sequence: TGTGCCAGCTCATACTCCGGGACAGTGGAATTTGGGGGCTACACCTTC.

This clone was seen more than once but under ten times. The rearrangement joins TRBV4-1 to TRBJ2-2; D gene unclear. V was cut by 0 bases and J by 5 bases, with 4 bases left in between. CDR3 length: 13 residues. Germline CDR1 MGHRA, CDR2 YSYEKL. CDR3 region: CASSQEQTGELFF. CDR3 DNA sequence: TGCGCCAGCAGCCAAGAACAGACCGGGGAGCTGTTTTTT.

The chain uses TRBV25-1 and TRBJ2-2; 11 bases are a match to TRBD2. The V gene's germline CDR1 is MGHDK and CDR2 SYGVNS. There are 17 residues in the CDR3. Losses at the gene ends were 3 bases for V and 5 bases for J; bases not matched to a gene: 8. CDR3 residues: CASSEAVGTSGTGELFF. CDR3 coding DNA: TGTGCCAGCAGTGAGGCTGTCGGGACTAGCGGAACCGGGGAGCTGTTTTTT.

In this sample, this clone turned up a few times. Here the CDR3 DNA reads TGTGCCAGCAGCAAAAAGAAGGAGCGCCAGCCCCAGCATTTT. It translates to CASSKKKERQPQHF. V usage is TRBV21-1 and J usage is TRBJ1-5. TRBV21-1 is classified as a pseudogene. This CDR3 has 14 amino acids.

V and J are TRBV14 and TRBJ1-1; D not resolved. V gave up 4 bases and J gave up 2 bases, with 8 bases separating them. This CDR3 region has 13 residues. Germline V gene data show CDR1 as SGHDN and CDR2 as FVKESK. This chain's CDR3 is CASSPLGNTEAFF. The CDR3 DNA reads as TGTGCCAGCAGCCCCCTAGGTAACACTGAAGCTTTCTTT. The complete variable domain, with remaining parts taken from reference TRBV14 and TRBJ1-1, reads EAGVTQFPSHSVIEKGQTVTLRCDPISGHDNLYWYRRVMGKEIKFLLHFVKESKQDESGMPNNRFLAERTGGTYSTLKVQPAELEDSGVYFCASSPLGNTEAFFGQGTRLTVV.

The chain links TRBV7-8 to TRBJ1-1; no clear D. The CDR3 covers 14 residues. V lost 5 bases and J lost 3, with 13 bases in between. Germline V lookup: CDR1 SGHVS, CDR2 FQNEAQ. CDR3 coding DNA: TGTGCCAGCAGCCAGACAAATCTACACACTGAAGCTTTCTTT. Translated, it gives CASSQTNLHTEAFF.

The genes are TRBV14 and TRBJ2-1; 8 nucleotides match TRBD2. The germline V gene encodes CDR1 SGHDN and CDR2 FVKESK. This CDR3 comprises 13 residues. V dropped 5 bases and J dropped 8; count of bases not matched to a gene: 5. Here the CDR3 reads CASSEGLVDEQFF. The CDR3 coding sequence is TGTGCCAGCAGCGAGGGACTAGTAGATGAGCAGTTCTTC.

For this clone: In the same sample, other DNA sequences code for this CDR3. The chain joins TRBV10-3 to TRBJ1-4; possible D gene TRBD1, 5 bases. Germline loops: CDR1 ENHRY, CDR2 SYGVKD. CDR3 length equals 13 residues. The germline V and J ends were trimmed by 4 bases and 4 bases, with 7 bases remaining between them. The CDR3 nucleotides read TGTGCCATCAGTGCAGGGCTTAATGAAAAACTGTTTTTT. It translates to CAISAGLNEKLFF.

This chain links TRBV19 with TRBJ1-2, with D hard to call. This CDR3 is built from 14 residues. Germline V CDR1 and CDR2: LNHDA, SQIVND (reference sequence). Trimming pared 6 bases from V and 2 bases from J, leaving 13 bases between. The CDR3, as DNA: TGTGCCAGTAGAGAGGGAGGGTCGAACTATGGCTACACCTTC. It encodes CASREGGSNYGYTF.

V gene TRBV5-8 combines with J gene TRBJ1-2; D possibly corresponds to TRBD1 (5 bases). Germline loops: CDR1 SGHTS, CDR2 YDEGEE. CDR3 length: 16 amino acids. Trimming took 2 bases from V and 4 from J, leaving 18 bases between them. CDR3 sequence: CASSFSPRQRSYGYTF. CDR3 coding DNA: TGTGCCAGCAGCTTTTCCCCAAGACAGCGCAGCTATGGCTACACCTTC.

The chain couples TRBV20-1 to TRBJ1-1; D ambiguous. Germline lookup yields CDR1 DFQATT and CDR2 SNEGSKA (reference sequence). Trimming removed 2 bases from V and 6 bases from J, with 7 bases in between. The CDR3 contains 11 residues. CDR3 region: CSARLAPEAFF. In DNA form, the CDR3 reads TGCAGTGCTAGATTGGCCCCTGAAGCTTTCTTT.

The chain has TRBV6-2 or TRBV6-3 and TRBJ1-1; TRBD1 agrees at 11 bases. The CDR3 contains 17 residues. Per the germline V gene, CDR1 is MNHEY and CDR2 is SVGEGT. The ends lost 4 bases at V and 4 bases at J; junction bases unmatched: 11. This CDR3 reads CASSSRWTGGASTEAFF. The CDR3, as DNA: TGTGCCAGCAGTTCCCGCTGGACAGGGGGCGCGAGCACTGAAGCTTTCTTT.

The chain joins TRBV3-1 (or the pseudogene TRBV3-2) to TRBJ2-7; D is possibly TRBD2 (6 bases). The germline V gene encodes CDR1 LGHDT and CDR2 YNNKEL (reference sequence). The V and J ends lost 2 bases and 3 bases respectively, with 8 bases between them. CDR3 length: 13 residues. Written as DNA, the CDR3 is TGTGCCAGCAGCCAAATCGGGGGCTACGAGCAGTACTTC. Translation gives CASSQIGGYEQYF.

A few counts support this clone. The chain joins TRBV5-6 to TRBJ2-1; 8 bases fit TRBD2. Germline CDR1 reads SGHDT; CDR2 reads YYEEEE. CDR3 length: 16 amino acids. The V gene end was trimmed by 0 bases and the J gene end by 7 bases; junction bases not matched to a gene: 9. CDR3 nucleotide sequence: TGTGCCAGCAGCTTGGCCGGAGCGGGAGTCGGTAATGAGCAGTTCTTC. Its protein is CASSLAGAGVGNEQFF.

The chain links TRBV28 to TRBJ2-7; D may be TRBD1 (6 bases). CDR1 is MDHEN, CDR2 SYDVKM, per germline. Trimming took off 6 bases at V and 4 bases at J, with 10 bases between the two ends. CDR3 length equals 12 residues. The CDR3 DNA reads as TGTGCCAGCAGCCGGGGACAATACGAGCAGTACTTC. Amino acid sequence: CASSRGQYEQYF. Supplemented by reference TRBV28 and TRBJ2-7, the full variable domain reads DVKVTQSSRYLVKRTGEKVFLECVQDMDHENMFWYRQDPGLGLRLIYFSYDVKMKEKGDIPEGYSVSREKKERFSLILESASTNQTSMYLCASSRGQYEQYFGPGTRLTVT.

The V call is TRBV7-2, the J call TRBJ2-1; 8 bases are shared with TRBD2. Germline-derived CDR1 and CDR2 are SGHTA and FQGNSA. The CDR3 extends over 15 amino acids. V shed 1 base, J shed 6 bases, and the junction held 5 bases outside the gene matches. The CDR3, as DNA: TGTGCCAGCAGCTTAGATAGCGGGATCTTCAATGAGCAGTTCTTC. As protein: CASSLDSGIFNEQFF. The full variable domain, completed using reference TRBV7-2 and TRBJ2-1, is GAGVSQSPSNKVTEKGKDVELRCDPISGHTALYWYRQSLGQGLEFLIYFQGNSAPDKSGLPSDRFSAERTGGSVSTLTIQRTQQEDSAVYLCASSLDSGIFNEQFFGPGTRLTVL.

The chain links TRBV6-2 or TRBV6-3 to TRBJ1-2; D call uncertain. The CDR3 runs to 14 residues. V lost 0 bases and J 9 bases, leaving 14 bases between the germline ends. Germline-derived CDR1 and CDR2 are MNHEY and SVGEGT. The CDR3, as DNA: TGTGCCAGCAGTTACTCCTCCGGGGTACTCCGCTACACCTTC. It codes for CASSYSSGVLRYTF.